This T cell receptor (beta chain) comes out of a study of control samples from healthy donors and cancer patients (dated by TCRdb to 2020 to 2022). Points on this clone: Its antigen target is currently unknown. No much larger clonotype is one base removed from it; base qualities were not supplied.

CDR1 is given as SGHRS and CDR2 as YFSETQ, both from the germline V gene. V is cut by 5 bases and J by 0 bases, and the space between the germline ends is 8 bases. The CDR3, cysteine through phenylalanine, is 14 amino acids long. Only the CDR3 DNA is retained, 42 bases long and in frame from the first base. Libraries were made using the immunoSEQ multiplex PCR assay. The clones in this table, taken by TCRdb from immuneACCESS, are in-frame only. Not every clone is retained; where verified, under half of the shortfall comes from an unresolved V gene, and the cause of the rest is unknown. For this sample the table gives approximately 100,000 clones, of which just over 85% were detected only once. Of the sample, roughly 14% falls within the top ten clones.

This sequence was found in a man younger than 40 in good health. Sequencing used blood. The V and J segments used are TRBV5-1 and TRBJ1-4; D gene: possibly TRBD1, on 6 matching bases. CDR3 protein: CASSAGATNEKLFF. In nucleotide form, the sequence is TGCGCCAGCAGTGCAGGGGCAACTAATGAAAAACTGTTTTTT. The CDR3 plus the reference TRBV5-1 and TRBJ1-4 genes for the other parts give the full variable domain: KAGVTQTPRYLIKTRGQQVTLSCSPISGHRSVSWYQQTPGQGLQFLFEYFSETQRNKGNFPGRFSGRQFSNSRSEMNVSTLELGDSALYLCASSAGATNEKLFFGSGTQLSVL.